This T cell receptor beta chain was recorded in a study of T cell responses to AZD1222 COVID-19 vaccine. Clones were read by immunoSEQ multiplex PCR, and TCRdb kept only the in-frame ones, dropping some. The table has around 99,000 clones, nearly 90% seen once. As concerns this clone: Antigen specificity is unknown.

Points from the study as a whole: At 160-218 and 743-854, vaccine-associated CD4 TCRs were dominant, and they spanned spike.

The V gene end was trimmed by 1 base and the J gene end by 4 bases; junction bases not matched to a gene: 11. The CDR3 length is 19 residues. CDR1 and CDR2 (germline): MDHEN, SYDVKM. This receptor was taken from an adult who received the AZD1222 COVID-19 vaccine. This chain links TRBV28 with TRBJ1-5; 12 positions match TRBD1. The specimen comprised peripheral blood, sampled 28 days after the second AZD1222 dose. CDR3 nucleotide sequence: TGTGCCAGCAGTTTATATGGGACAGGGGGCTCCAATGGGAATCAGCCCCAGCATTTT. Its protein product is CASSLYGTGGSNGNQPQHF.